These 8 T cell receptor beta chains originate from one sample sequenced in a study of blood T cell repertoires in COVID-19. Measured with immunoSEQ multiplex PCR; TCRdb has only the in-frame clones, and not every one. The sample contains a few hundred thousand clones, approximately 85% of which appear only once. Specimen: PBMCs or T cells enriched from blood (not recorded which). The receptors here all came from a woman between 50 and 59 years old who had been exposed to COVID-19.

CDR3 DNA sequence: TGTGCCAGCAGCGCCCCGGGACAGTGGGGAGAGACCCAGTACTTC. Its translation: CASSAPGQWGETQYF. V and J are TRBV28 and TRBJ2-5; the match to TRBD1 covers 7 bases. V dropped 6 bases and J dropped 4; count of bases not matched to a gene: 11. The CDR3 runs 15 residues. The germline gives CDR1 MDHEN, CDR2 SYDVKM.

The chain uses TRBV4-3 and TRBJ1-3; D call uncertain. CDR1 is LGHNA, CDR2 YSLEER, per germline. The V and J ends lost 1 base and 4 bases respectively, with 5 bases between them. The CDR3 contains 13 residues. This CDR3 is CASSQVLGNTIYF. The CDR3 nucleotides read TGCGCCAGCAGCCAAGTCCTCGGAAACACCATATATTTT.

The chain carries TRBV2 and TRBJ1-1, with D perhaps matching TRBD1 (5 bases). Germline V gene data show CDR1 as SNHLY and CDR2 as FYNNEI. Between the trimmed V and J ends, which lost 3 bases and 1 base, there was a span of 6 bases. This CDR3 spans 13 amino acids. Here the CDR3 DNA reads TGTGCCAGCAGTGAGGGGGGGAACACTGAAGCTTTCTTT. It translates to CASSEGGNTEAFF.

V usage is TRBV19 and J usage is TRBJ1-2, with D maybe TRBD1 (6 bases). Trimming took off 2 bases at V and 8 bases at J, with 15 bases between the two ends. Germline V gene sequence: CDR1 LNHDA, CDR2 SQIVND (reference sequence). The CDR3 consists of 14 residues. Written as DNA, the CDR3 is TGTGCCAGTAGTATAACTGCGGGGGGCGAAGGCTACACCTTC. Residues: CASSITAGGEGYTF. Combining the CDR3 with reference TRBV19 and TRBJ1-2 gives the whole variable domain DGGITQSPKYLFRKEGQNVTLSCEQNLNHDAMYWYRQDPGQGLRLIYYSQIVNDFQKGDIAEGYSVSREKKESFPLTVTSAQKNPTAFYLCASSITAGGEGYTFGSGTRLTVV.

This clone was picked up one time. This sequence joins TRBV9 and TRBJ1-1; D gene unclear. CDR3 length equals 14 residues. The germline V and J ends were trimmed by 0 bases and 2 bases, with 8 bases remaining between them. The germline gives CDR1 SGDLS, CDR2 YYNGEE. As DNA, the CDR3 is TGTGCCAGCAGCGTAGGTCAGACTAACACTGAAGCTTTCTTT. Translation gives CASSVGQTNTEAFF.

The V and J genes are TRBV7-9 and TRBJ2-4; 9 nucleotides match TRBD2. J gave up 8 bases and V 3 bases, and 8 bases lay outside the gene matches. CDR1 is SEHNR and CDR2 is FQNEAQ in the germline V gene (reference sequence). CDR3 length: 15 residues. Here the CDR3 DNA reads TGTGCCAGCAGCTTTTCTAGCGGGGATAGGGACATTCAGTACTTC. This encodes CASSFSSGDRDIQYF. The entire variable domain, with the rest obtained from reference TRBV7-9 and TRBJ2-4, is as follows: DTGVSQNPRHKITKRGQNVTFRCDPISEHNRLYWYRQTLGQGPEFLTYFQNEAQLEKSRLLSDRFSAERPKGSFSTLEIQRTEQGDSAMYLCASSFSSGDRDIQYFGAGTRLSVL.

CDR3 DNA sequence: TGTGCCACCGACAGGGTTGTACCCTATGGCTACACCTTC. Translation gives CATDRVVPYGYTF. The rearrangement links TRBV28 to TRBJ1-2; 7 bases are a match to TRBD1. J gave up 4 bases and V 10 bases, and 9 bases lay outside the gene matches. The germline gives CDR1 MDHEN, CDR2 SYDVKM. The CDR3 is 13 amino acids.

This clone was observed a handful of times. The V and J genes are TRBV30 and TRBJ1-1; 8 bases match TRBD1. Losses at the gene ends were 8 bases for V and 3 bases for J; bases not matched to a gene: 5. This CDR3 is built from 12 residues. Germline loops: CDR1 GTSNPN, CDR2 SVGIG (reference sequence). In DNA, the CDR3 is TGTGCCGGACAGGGTTGGGACACTGAAGCTTTCTTT. Its protein product is CAGQGWDTEAFF.